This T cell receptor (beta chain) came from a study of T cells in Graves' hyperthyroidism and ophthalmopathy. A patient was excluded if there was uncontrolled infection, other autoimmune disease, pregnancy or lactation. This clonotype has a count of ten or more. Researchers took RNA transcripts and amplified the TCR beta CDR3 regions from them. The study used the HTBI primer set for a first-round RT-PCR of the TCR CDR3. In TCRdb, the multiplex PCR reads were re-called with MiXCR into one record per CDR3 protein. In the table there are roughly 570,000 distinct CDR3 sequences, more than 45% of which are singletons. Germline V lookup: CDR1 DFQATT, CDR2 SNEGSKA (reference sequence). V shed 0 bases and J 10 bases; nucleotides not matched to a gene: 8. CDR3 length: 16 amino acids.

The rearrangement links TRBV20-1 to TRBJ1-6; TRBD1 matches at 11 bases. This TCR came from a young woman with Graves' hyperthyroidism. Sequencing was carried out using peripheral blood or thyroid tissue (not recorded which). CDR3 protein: CSARESWGQGGSPLHF. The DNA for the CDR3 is TGCAGTGCTAGAGAGAGTTGGGGACAGGGGGGCTCACCCCTCCACTTT.